In this sample, the clone carrying this T cell receptor (beta chain) turned up a few times. CDR3 length equals 13 residues. Germline V gene lookup returns CDR1 SGHKS and CDR2 YYEKEE (reference sequence). V was pared by 4 bases and J by 9 bases, with 4 bases of the junction left unmatched. The data belong to a study of neurological immune-mediated disorders. Synthesis of cDNA used 5'RACE (with 10-nucleotide random UMIs). TCRdb re-analysed the 5' RACE reads in MiXCR, keeping a single row per CDR3 protein. The sample contains about 48,000 distinct CDR3 sequences, over 9% of which appear only once. This clonotype was sampled from a woman aged 40 to 50 with HTLV-1-associated myelopathy (HAM/TSP). This chain uses TRBV5-5 with TRBJ1-6, with 7 positions matching TRBD1. Sequencing used PBMCs. The CDR3 reads CASSGTGASPLHF. The CDR3 region has the DNA TGTGCCAGCAGCGGAACAGGGGCTTCACCCCTCCACTTT. Supplemented by reference TRBV5-5 and TRBJ1-6, the full variable domain reads DAGVTQSPTHLIKTRGQQVTLRCSPISGHKSVSWYQQVLGQGPQFIFQYYEKEERGRGNFPDRFSARQFPNYSSELNVNALLLGDSALYLCASSGTGASPLHFGNGTRLTVT.